This entry concerns a single T cell receptor beta chain. Its target is not known. The data are from a study of cytomegalovirus exposure and HLA in healthy donors. Whole-study results and caveats: The authors later linked a missense DCLRE1C variant to TCR beta V- and J-gene trimming. Immune exposure data for these donors was limited to CMV serostatus. As confirmed in vitro, three CMV-associated chains were specific for CMV antigens.

In the PCR, 60 Vbeta and 13 Jbeta primers were used. Assay used: immunoSEQ multiplex PCR; TCRdb lists only in-frame clones, some missing. The repertoire table contains 150,000 or so clones. CDR1 SNHLY and CDR2 FYNNEI come from the germline V gene. This CDR3 region has 12 residues. V was cut by 4 bases and J by 7 bases, with 8 bases left in between. The sample consisted of PBMCs. The V gene is TRBV2, the J gene TRBJ2-4, with D possibly being TRBD1 (6 bases). This receptor was taken from a woman aged 55-69 years in good health and CMV-seronegative. The CDR3 region is CASSGGGNIQYF. The CDR3 DNA reads TGTGCCAGCAGTGGTGGGGGCAACATTCAGTACTTC.